The rows below give T cell receptor beta chains drawn from one sample of a study of OX40 agonist ivuxolimab in advanced cancers. This table comes from immunoSEQ multiplex PCR, and its TCRdb copy is limited to in-frame clones, with some not included. The sample carries some 100,000 clones, under 90% recorded once. The sample consisted of CD4+ or CD8+ T cells sorted from blood, taken in a trial of the OX40 agonist ivuxolimab. The receptors originated from an adult with an advanced solid tumor such as melanoma, head and neck, liver or kidney cancer. CDR3s include the opening cysteine and the closing phenylalanine or tryptophan. A D gene is named only where the DNA matches it firmly. Size tells how often a clone was seen (once, few, many) or the class of an expanded clone, and some rows leave it out.

V gene	D gene	J gene	clone size	CDR3 protein	CDR3 DNA
TRBV29-1	-	TRBJ2-3	-	CSVDSGPNTDTQYF	TGCAGCGTTGATTCAGGGCCCAACACAGATACGCAGTATTTT
TRBV2	TRBD1	TRBJ1-1	-	CASSERDRGGSTEAFF	TGTGCCAGCAGTGAAAGGGACAGGGGAGGTAGCACTGAAGCTTTCTTT
TRBV6-1	TRBD2	TRBJ2-5	-	CASSDLQRTSGGAREHF	TGTGCCAGCAGTGACCTCCAAAGAACTAGCGGGGGGGCCCGGGAACACTTC
TRBV5-8	TRBD1	TRBJ1-6	-	CASSWDRTLTSPLHF	TGTGCCAGCAGCTGGGACAGGACCCTCACATCACCCCTCCACTTT
TRBV19	-	TRBJ1-5	few	CASSIQEYSNQPQHF	TGTGCCAGTAGTATACAGGAATATAGCAATCAGCCCCAGCATTTT
TRBV2	TRBD1	TRBJ2-3	-	CASIRTGGADTQYF	TGTGCCAGCATACGGACAGGGGGGGCAGATACGCAGTATTTT
TRBV7-3	-	TRBJ2-3	-	CASSLTTRRGTDTQYF	TGTGCCAGCAGCTTAACGACAAGACGTGGCACAGATACGCAGTATTTT
TRBV5-1	-	TRBJ1-1	-	CASSLGGAVNTEAFF	TGCGCCAGCAGCTTGGGGGGGGCCGTGAACACTGAAGCTTTCTTT
TRBV19	TRBD1	TRBJ1-4	-	CASSEQGPEKLFF	TGTGCCAGTAGTGAACAGGGGCCCGAAAAACTGTTTTTT
TRBV4-2	TRBD1	TRBJ1-4	-	CASRQGQGNEKLFF	TGTGCCAGCAGACAGGGACAGGGTAATGAAAAACTGTTTTTT